The 27 T cell receptor beta chains listed next were all sequenced from one sample in a study of cytomegalovirus exposure and HLA in healthy donors. The PCR ran on 60 Vbeta and 13 Jbeta primers. The table came from immunoSEQ multiplex PCR; TCRdb's copy has only in-frame clones and leaves some out. The sample has about 150,000 clones, roughly three quarters seen once. Sequences were obtained from PBMCs. The source of these receptors is a man aged 60 to 69 in good health and CMV-seronegative.

This clone was seen a few times. This chain joins TRBV19 and TRBJ2-1, with 10 bases matching TRBD2. Germline CDR1 and CDR2: LNHDA and SQIVND (reference sequence). V gave up 6 bases and J gave up 4 bases; unmatched junction bases: 6. The CDR3 covers 15 residues. CDR3 residues: CASSSGLAKYNEQFF. In DNA form, the CDR3 reads TGTGCCAGTAGCTCGGGACTAGCGAAGTACAATGAGCAGTTCTTC.

Only a few counts were recorded for this clone. The J gene is TRBJ1-1, the V gene TRBV11-3, with no clear D. The CDR3 sequence is 12 residues long. V was shortened by 1 base and J by 8 bases, with 8 bases between the two germline ends. The germline gives CDR1 SGHNT, CDR2 YENEEA. The CDR3: CASSLGRREAFF. CDR3 nucleotides: TGTGCCAGCAGCTTAGGGAGAAGGGAAGCTTTCTTT.

The V gene is TRBV21-1, the J gene TRBJ1-2. TRBV21-1 represents a pseudogene. The CDR3 is 15 amino acids. CDR3 DNA sequence: TGTGCCAGCAGCAAAAATCGGGGGACGGGCTATGGCTACACCTTC. This sequence encodes CASSKNRGTGYGYTF.

The chain joins TRBV18 to TRBJ1-2; 7 bases agree with TRBD1. The CDR3 has 13 residues. The germline V gene encodes CDR1 KGHSH and CDR2 LQKENI. V lost 2 bases, J lost 10 bases, and 7 bases stayed unmatched. CDR3 nucleotides: TGTGCCAGCTCACCAAGACAGGGTGACGTCTACACCTTC. Translated, it gives CASSPRQGDVYTF.

In this sample, this clone turned up a few times. V gene TRBV11-2 combines with J gene TRBJ2-7, with D hard to call. The CDR3 is 14 amino acids. V was shortened by 3 bases and J by 2 bases, with 11 bases between the two germline ends. Germline V gene data show CDR1 as SGHAT and CDR2 as FQNNGV. CDR3 bases: TGTGCCAGCAGCTTCCCCCAGCGACCCTACGAGCAGTACTTC. Its protein product is CASSFPQRPYEQYF. The variable domain in full, completed from reference TRBV11-2 and TRBJ2-7, reads EAGVAQSPRYKIIEKRQSVAFWCNPISGHATLYWYQQILGQGPKLLIQFQNNGVVDDSQLPKDRFSAERLKGVDSTLKIQPAKLEDSAVYLCASSFPQRPYEQYFGPGTRLTVT.

The V call is TRBV4-1, the J call TRBJ2-7, with D possibly being TRBD1 (5 bases). Looked up from germline, CDR1 is MGHRA and CDR2 is YSYEKL. Deletions cut 1 base from V and 2 bases from J, with 12 bases between. This CDR3 comprises 15 residues. This CDR3 reads CASSQGQLETYEQYF. CDR3 coding DNA: TGCGCCAGCAGCCAAGGACAGCTAGAAACCTACGAGCAGTACTTC.

A remark on this clone: Other DNA sequences in the sample encode the same CDR3. The chain has TRBV7-2 and TRBJ1-5; D is undetermined. Germline lookup yields CDR1 SGHTA and CDR2 FQGNSA. V lost 1 base and J lost 2, with 9 bases in between. The CDR3 runs to 15 residues. The CDR3 here is CASSLGGDGNQPQHF. CDR3 coding DNA: TGTGCCAGCAGCTTAGGCGGGGATGGCAATCAGCCCCAGCATTTT.

The rearrangement joins TRBV7-2 to TRBJ1-1; the D is unclear. Trimming cost V 2 bases and J 3 bases, with 10 bases left between them. The CDR3 has 14 residues. Per germline, CDR1 SGHTA and CDR2 FQGNSA. The CDR3 here is CASSLMYGDTEAFF. DNA of the CDR3: TGTGCCAGCAGCTTAATGTACGGTGACACTGAAGCTTTCTTT.

This clone was detected only a few times. The J gene is TRBJ2-1, the V gene TRBV6-1; D may be TRBD2 (6 bases). The germline V and J ends were trimmed by 6 bases and 0 bases, with 12 bases remaining between them. Germline V gene lookup returns CDR1 MNHNS and CDR2 SASEGT. The CDR3 is 15 amino acids. The CDR3 spells CASRIPGLSYNEQFF. DNA of the CDR3: TGTGCCAGCAGAATACCGGGACTCTCCTACAATGAGCAGTTCTTC.

CDR3 region: CAISQKSDLPPGETQYF. In DNA form, the CDR3 reads TGTGCCATCAGTCAAAAGTCTGACTTACCTCCGGGGGAGACCCAGTACTTC. The V call is TRBV10-3, the J call TRBJ2-5, with D perhaps TRBD2 (5 bases). Germline-derived CDR1 and CDR2 are ENHRY and SYGVKD. The V end lost 5 bases, the J end lost 5 bases, and 24 bases lay between the germline ends. The CDR3 sequence is 17 residues long.

The J gene is TRBJ2-1, the V gene TRBV10-3, with TRBD2 matching over 14 bases. V lost 2 bases, J lost 0 bases, and 0 bases stayed unmatched. The length of the CDR3 is 17 residues. Germline V gene lookup returns CDR1 ENHRY and CDR2 SYGVKD. The CDR3 DNA follows: TGTGCCATCAGTGAGGGGACTAGCGGGAGCTCCTACAATGAGCAGTTCTTC. This translates into CAISEGTSGSSYNEQFF.

The table lists this clone with a few counts. The chain employs TRBV29-1 and TRBJ2-7, with 7 bases identical to TRBD1. CDR1 is SQVTM, CDR2 ANQGSEA, per germline. V lost 5 bases, J lost 0 bases, and 4 bases stayed unmatched. The CDR3 covers 13 residues. This CDR3 is CSVRRDSSYEQYF. CDR3 coding DNA: TGCAGCGTTCGTAGGGACAGCTCCTACGAGCAGTACTTC.

This clone was seen just once. The CDR3 nucleotides are TGTGCCAGCAGTCCAGGTCTGGACAGGGATGGCTACACCTTC. Its translation: CASSPGLDRDGYTF. The chain combines TRBV28 with TRBJ1-2; TRBD1 matches at 8 bases. The germline CDR1 and CDR2 sequences are MDHEN and SYDVKM. V lost 5 bases and J lost 6; bases outside the gene matches: 8. The CDR3 is made up of 14 amino acids.

Concerning this clone itself: The sample contains more than one DNA sequence encoding this CDR3. The chain is built from TRBV5-4 and TRBJ2-5, with D hard to call. Trimming removed 0 bases at V and 1 base at J, with 4 bases between. The CDR3 consists of 13 residues. Germline V CDR1 and CDR2: SGHNT, YYREEE (reference sequence). CDR3 protein: CASSLDSQETQYF. The CDR3, as DNA: TGTGCCAGCAGCTTGGACAGCCAAGAGACCCAGTACTTC.

This chain links TRBV21-1 with TRBJ2-7; the D call in the table, TRBD1, was not verified against the DNA. TRBV21-1 is a pseudogene. There are 16 residues in the CDR3. CDR3 loop: CASSKHRQGGSGEQYF. In DNA, the CDR3 is TGTGCCAGCAGCAAACATAGGCAGGGGGGAAGCGGCGAGCAGTACTTC.

The chain joins TRBV28 to TRBJ1-1; D is uncertain. Germline V gene lookup returns CDR1 MDHEN and CDR2 SYDVKM. This CDR3 contains 14 residues. Trimming took off 7 bases at V and 0 bases at J, with 12 bases between the two ends. CDR3 sequence: CASNIQSMNTEAFF. In DNA form, the CDR3 reads TGTGCCAGCAATATACAGTCTATGAACACTGAAGCTTTCTTT.

The gene calls are TRBV5-1 and TRBJ1-4; D might be TRBD1 (6 bases). The CDR3 contains 17 residues. Germline V CDR1 and CDR2: SGHRS, YFSETQ. V lost 0 bases and J 4 bases, leaving 16 bases between the germline ends. CDR3 amino acids: CASSLAGWGGGNEKLFF. The CDR3 DNA sequence: TGCGCCAGCAGCTTGGCTGGTTGGGGAGGGGGTAATGAAAAACTGTTTTTT.

The rearrangement joins TRBV11-2 to TRBJ2-1, with 9 bases aligning to TRBD2. With V trimmed by 5 bases and J by 4 bases, 9 bases remained unmatched. The germline CDR1 and CDR2 sequences are SGHAT and FQNNGV. The CDR3 sequence is 16 residues long. CDR3 nucleotides: TGTGCCAGCAGCCCCCAAGGCGGGAGGGCATACAATGAGCAGTTCTTC. This encodes CASSPQGGRAYNEQFF.

This rearrangement joins TRBV19 to TRBJ1-3; 9 bases line up with TRBD1. Per the germline V gene, CDR1 is LNHDA and CDR2 is SQIVND (reference sequence). After removal of 5 bases from V and 9 bases from J, the junction contained 8 bases not matched to a gene. CDR3 length: 14 residues. CDR3 protein: CASSPWTGETTIYF. The CDR3 nucleotides are TGTGCCAGTAGTCCCTGGACAGGGGAAACCACCATATATTTT.

Of note for this clone: This sample includes further DNA sequences coding for the same CDR3. This chain links TRBV19 with TRBJ2-1; 7 nucleotides match TRBD2. The V and J ends lost 3 bases and 5 bases, in that order; junction bases with no gene match: 1. The CDR3 covers 13 residues. CDR1 and CDR2 (germline): LNHDA, SQIVND (reference sequence). The CDR3 region is CASSMGLNNEQFF. CDR3 DNA: TGTGCCAGTAGTATGGGACTAAACAATGAGCAGTTCTTC.

The rearrangement joins TRBV10-3 to TRBJ2-2; no reliable D call. The CDR3 extends over 14 amino acids. Germline V gene sequence: CDR1 ENHRY, CDR2 SYGVKD. Deletions cut 0 bases from V and 4 bases from J, with 6 bases between. CDR3 bases: TGTGCCATCAGTGAGTCTGAGTTCACCGGGGAGCTGTTTTTT. Its protein is CAISESEFTGELFF.

This clone was counted between two and nine times. The rearrangement uses TRBV29-1 and TRBJ2-3; D is perhaps TRBD1 (6 bases). CDR3 size: 13 residues. Trimming cost V 4 bases and J 4 bases, with 12 bases left between them. CDR1 SQVTM and CDR2 ANQGSEA come from the germline V gene. The CDR3 region has the DNA TGCAGCGTTGGAACAGGGTCTCCAGATACGCAGTATTTT. Translating it yields CSVGTGSPDTQYF.

V usage is TRBV25-1 and J usage is TRBJ1-4, with D perhaps matching TRBD1 (6 bases). V lost 1 base and J lost 6, with 12 bases in between. Per the germline V gene, CDR1 is MGHDK and CDR2 is SYGVNS. The CDR3 sequence is 15 residues long. Here the CDR3 DNA reads TGTGCCAGCAGTGAATTTAAGGGGGGGGATGAAAAACTGTTTTTT. This codes for CASSEFKGGDEKLFF.

This clone has just a few counts. One end of the junction does not line up with germline, which may come from a read error. J is TRBJ2-7 and V is TRBV7-2, with 8 bases aligning to TRBD1. The CDR3 totals 13 residues. Looked up from germline, CDR1 is SGHTA and CDR2 is FQGNSA. The CDR3 reads CASSPAGGKFEAF. The CDR3 DNA sequence: TGTGCCAGCAGCCCCGCAGGGGGCAAATTTGAAGCCTTC.

This clone occurred a few times. The chain employs TRBV4-2 and TRBJ2-7; TRBD1 might be the D (5 bases). Germline V gives CDR1 LGHNA, CDR2 YNFKEQ. This CDR3 spans 13 amino acids. V lost 0 bases and J 7 bases, leaving 10 bases between the germline ends. In nucleotides, the CDR3 is TGTGCCAGCAGCCAAGATATGGGGCTAGAGCAGTACTTC. This codes for CASSQDMGLEQYF.

The V and J genes are TRBV27 and TRBJ1-1, with 8 bases lining up with TRBD1. V was clipped by 5 bases and J by 5 bases; unmatched bases: 4. Germline lookup yields CDR1 MNHEY and CDR2 SMNVEV (reference sequence). The CDR3 loop spans 13 amino acids. The DNA of the CDR3 is TGTGCCAGCAGTACAGGGGGTTTTACTGAAGCTTTCTTT. The encoded protein is CASSTGGFTEAFF.

This clone turned up a few times. This chain connects TRBV5-1 to TRBJ1-3; 8 nucleotides align to TRBD1. There are 14 residues in the CDR3. CDR1 SGHRS and CDR2 YFSETQ come from the germline V gene. Losses at the gene ends were 3 bases for V and 4 bases for J; bases not matched to a gene: 3. The CDR3 protein is CASSYGQGGNTIYF. The CDR3 DNA reads as TGCGCCAGCAGCTATGGACAGGGAGGAAACACCATATATTTT.